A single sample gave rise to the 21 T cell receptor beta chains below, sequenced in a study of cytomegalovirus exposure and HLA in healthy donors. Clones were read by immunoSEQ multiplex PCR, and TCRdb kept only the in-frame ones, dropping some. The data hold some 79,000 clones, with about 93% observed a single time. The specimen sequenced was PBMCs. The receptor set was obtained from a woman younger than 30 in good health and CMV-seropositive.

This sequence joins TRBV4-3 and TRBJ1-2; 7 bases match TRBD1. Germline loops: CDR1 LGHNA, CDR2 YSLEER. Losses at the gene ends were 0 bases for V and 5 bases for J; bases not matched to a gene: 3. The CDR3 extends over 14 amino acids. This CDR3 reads CASSQDRGPYGYTF. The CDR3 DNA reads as TGCGCCAGCAGCCAAGATAGGGGGCCGTATGGCTACACCTTC.

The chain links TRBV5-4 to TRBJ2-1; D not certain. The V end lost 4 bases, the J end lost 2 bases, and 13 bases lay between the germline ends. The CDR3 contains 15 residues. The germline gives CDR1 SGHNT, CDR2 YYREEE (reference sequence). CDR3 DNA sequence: TGTGCCAGCAGCCAGCGAGCCTCCGCCTACAATGAGCAGTTCTTC. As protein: CASSQRASAYNEQFF.

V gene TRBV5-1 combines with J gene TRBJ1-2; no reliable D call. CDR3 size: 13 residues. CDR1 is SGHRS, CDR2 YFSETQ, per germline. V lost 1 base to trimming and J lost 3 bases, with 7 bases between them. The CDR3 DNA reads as TGCGCCAGCAGCTTGTCACGGGACTATGGCTACACCTTC. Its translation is CASSLSRDYGYTF.

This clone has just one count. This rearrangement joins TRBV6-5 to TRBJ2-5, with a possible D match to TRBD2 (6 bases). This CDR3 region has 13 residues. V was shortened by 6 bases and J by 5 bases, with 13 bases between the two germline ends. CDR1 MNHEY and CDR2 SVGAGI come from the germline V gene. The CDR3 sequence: CASSPTSIETQYF. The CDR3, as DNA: TGTGCCAGCAGCCCAACTAGCATCGAGACCCAGTACTTC.

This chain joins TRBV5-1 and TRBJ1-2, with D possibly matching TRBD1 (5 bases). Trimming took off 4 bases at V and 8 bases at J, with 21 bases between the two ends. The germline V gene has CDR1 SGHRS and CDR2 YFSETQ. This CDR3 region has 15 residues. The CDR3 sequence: CASSAKTGGIQGYTF. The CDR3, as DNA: TGCGCCAGCAGCGCAAAAACGGGGGGGATCCAAGGCTACACCTTC.

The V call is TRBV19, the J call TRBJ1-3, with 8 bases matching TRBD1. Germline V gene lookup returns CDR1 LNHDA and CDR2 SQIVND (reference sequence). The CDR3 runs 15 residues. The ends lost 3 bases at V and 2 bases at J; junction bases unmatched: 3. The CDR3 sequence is CASSIDRGAGNTIYF. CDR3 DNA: TGTGCCAGTAGTATCGACAGGGGAGCTGGAAACACCATATATTTT.

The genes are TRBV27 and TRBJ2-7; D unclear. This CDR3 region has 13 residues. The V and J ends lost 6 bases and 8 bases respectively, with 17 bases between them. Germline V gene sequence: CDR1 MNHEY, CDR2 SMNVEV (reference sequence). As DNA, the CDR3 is TGTGCCAGCAGATACCCCCCTAGTACGAAGCAGTACTTC. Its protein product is CASRYPPSTKQYF.

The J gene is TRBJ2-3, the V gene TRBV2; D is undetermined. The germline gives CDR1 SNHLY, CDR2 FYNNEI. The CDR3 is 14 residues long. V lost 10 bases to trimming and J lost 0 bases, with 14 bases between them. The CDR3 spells CANRSIRSTDTQYF. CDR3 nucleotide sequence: TGTGCCAACCGCTCTATCAGGAGCACAGATACGCAGTATTTT.

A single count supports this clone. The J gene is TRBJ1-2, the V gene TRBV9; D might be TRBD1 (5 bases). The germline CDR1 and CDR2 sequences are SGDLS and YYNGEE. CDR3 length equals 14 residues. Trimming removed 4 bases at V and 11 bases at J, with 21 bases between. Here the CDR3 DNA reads TGTGCCAGCAGCCCCACCGGGACTGCCGGTAGTTACACCTTC. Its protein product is CASSPTGTAGSYTF.

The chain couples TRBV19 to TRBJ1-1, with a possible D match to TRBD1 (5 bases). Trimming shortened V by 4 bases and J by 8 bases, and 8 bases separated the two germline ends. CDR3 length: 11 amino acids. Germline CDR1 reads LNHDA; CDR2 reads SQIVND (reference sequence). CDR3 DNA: TGTGCCAGTAGTACTTACAGGGAAGCTTTCTTT. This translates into CASSTYREAFF.

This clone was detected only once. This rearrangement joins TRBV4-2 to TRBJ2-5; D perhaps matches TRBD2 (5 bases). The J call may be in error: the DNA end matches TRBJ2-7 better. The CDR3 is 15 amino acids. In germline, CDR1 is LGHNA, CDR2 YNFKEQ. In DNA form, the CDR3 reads TGTGCCAGCAGCCAAGATGGCCGGGAACCCTACGAGCAGTACTTC. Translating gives CASSQDGREPYEQYF.

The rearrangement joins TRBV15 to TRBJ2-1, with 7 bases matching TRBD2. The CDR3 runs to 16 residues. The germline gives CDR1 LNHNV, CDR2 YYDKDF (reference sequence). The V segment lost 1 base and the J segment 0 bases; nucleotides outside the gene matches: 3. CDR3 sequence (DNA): TGTGCCACCAGCAGAGGGCCTAGCGGCTCCTACAATGAGCAGTTCTTC. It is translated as CATSRGPSGSYNEQFF.

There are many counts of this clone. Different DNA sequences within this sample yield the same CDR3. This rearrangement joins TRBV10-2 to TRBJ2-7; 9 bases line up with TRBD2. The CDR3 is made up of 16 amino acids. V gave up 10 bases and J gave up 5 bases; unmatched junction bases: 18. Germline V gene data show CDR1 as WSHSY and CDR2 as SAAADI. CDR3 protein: CATSQLAGKRANEQYF. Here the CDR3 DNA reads TGCGCCACCAGCCAGCTAGCGGGGAAGAGGGCGAACGAGCAGTACTTC.

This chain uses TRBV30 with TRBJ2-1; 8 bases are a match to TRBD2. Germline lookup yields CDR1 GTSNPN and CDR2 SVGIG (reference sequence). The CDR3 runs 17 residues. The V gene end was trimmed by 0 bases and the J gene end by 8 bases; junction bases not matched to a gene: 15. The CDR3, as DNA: TGTGCCTGGAGTGTGGGGGCGAGGAGCGGGAGAATTGATGAGCAGTTCTTC. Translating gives CAWSVGARSGRIDEQFF.

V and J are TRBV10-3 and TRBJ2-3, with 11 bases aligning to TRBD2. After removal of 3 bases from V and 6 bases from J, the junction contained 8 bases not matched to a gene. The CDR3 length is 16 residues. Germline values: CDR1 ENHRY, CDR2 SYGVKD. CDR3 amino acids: CAISDGSGRAADTQYF. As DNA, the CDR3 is TGTGCCATCAGTGACGGTAGCGGGAGGGCCGCGGATACGCAGTATTTT.

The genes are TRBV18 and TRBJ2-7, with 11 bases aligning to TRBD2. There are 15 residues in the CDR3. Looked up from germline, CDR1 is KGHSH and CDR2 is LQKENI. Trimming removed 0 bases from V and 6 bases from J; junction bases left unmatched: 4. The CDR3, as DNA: TGTGCCAGCTCACCACCACTAGCGGGAGAAAGCGAGCAGTACTTC. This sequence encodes CASSPPLAGESEQYF.

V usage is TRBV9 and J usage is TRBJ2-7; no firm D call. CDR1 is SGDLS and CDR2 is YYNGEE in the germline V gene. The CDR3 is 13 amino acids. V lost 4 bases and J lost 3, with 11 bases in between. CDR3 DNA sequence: TGTGCCAGCAGCCCCGGTACGCACTACGAGCAGTACTTC. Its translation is CASSPGTHYEQYF.

CDR3 loop: CASSLTVSNYGYTF. Here the CDR3 DNA reads TGCGCCAGCAGCTTGACAGTGTCTAACTATGGCTACACCTTC. The chain couples TRBV5-1 to TRBJ1-2; unclear D gene. Germline CDR1 and CDR2: SGHRS and YFSETQ. The CDR3 runs to 14 residues. Trimming pared 1 base from V and 0 bases from J, leaving 7 bases between.

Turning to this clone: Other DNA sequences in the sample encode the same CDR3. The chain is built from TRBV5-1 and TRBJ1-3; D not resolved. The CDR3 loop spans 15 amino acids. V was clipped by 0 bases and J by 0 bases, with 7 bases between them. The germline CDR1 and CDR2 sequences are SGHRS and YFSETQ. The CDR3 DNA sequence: TGCGCCAGCAGCTTGGCCGGGAGCTCTGGAAACACCATATATTTT. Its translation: CASSLAGSSGNTIYF.

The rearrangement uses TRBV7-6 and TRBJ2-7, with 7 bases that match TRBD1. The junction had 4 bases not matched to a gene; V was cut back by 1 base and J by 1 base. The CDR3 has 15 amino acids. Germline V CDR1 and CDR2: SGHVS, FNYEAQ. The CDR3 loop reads CASSLEQGPSYEQYF. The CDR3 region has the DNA TGTGCCAGCAGCTTAGAACAGGGGCCTTCCTACGAGCAGTACTTC. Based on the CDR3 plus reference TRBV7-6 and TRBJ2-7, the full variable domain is GAGVSQSPRYKVTKRGQDVALRCDPISGHVSLYWYRQALGQGPEFLTYFNYEAQQDKSGLPNDRFSAERPEGSISTLTIQRTEQRDSAMYRCASSLEQGPSYEQYFGPGTRLTVT.

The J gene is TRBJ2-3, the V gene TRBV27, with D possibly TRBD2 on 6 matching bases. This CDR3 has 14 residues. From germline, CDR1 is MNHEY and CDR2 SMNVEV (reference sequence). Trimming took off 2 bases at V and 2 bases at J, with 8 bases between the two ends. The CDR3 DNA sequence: TGTGCCAGCAGTTTAGCGGGGCCCACAGATACGCAGTATTTT. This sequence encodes CASSLAGPTDTQYF.